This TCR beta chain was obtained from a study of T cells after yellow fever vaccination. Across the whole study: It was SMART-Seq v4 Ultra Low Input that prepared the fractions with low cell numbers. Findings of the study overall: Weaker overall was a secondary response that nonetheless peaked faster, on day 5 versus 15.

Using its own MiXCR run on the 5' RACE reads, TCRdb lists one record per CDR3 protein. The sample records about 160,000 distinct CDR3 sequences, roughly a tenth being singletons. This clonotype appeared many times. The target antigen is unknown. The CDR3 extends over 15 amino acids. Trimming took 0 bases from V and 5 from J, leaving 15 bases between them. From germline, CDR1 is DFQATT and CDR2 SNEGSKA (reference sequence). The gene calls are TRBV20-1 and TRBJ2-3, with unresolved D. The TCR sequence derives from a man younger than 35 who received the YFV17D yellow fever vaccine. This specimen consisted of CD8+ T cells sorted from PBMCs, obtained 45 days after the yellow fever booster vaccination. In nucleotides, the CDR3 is TGCAGTGCTAGAGATCAGGCCGATGCCCTAGATACGCAGTATTTT. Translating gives CSARDQADALDTQYF.